Shown below are 4 T cell receptor beta chains from a single sample sequenced in a study of blood T cell repertoires in COVID-19. The table came from immunoSEQ multiplex PCR; TCRdb's copy has only in-frame clones and leaves some out. The sample lists 130,000 to 150,000 clones, 75% to 90% occurring once. The specimen was PBMCs or T cells enriched from blood (not recorded which). Receptors originate from a man aged 55 to 70 who had recovered from COVID-19.

The chain employs TRBV5-6 and TRBJ2-2; tentative D call: TRBD2 (6 bases). This CDR3 contains 14 residues. V lost 3 bases to trimming and J lost 4 bases, with 10 bases between them. Germline V CDR1 and CDR2: SGHDT, YYEEEE. In nucleotides, the CDR3 is TGTGCCAGCAGCTCCGGGACTTCCACCGGGGAGCTGTTTTTT. It codes for CASSSGTSTGELFF.

This clone has a handful of counts. The chain carries TRBV6-5 and TRBJ2-2; the match to TRBD2 covers 7 bases. This CDR3 is 13 amino acids long. With V trimmed by 11 bases and J by 7 bases, 10 bases remained unmatched. Germline V gene data show CDR1 as MNHEY and CDR2 as SVGAGI. In nucleotides, the CDR3 is TGTGCCGTATCATGGGGGGAGGGCGGGGAGCTGTTTTTT. This codes for CAVSWGEGGELFF.

The chain is built from TRBV6-5 and TRBJ2-2, with TRBD2 identical over 9 bases. Germline-derived CDR1 and CDR2 are MNHEY and SVGAGI. J was trimmed by 2 bases and V by 6 bases; bases with no gene match: 4. This CDR3 is 15 amino acids long. This chain's CDR3 is CASSIAGANTGELFF. The DNA for the CDR3 is TGTGCCAGCAGCATAGCGGGGGCCAACACCGGGGAGCTGTTTTTT.

Worth noting for this clone: One end of the junction varies from germline; a read error may be responsible. The V and J genes are TRBV24-1 and TRBJ2-7; 7 bases map to TRBD2. The germline V gene encodes CDR1 KGHDR and CDR2 SFDVKD. The CDR3 extends over 14 amino acids. The CDR3 nucleotides read TGTGCCACCAGTGATTTCTTGGCGGGAGTTAAATCGGACTTC. Amino acid sequence: CATSDFLAGVKSDF.